This T cell receptor (beta chain) is from a study of early T cells in non-severe SARS-CoV-2 infection. Study context: Chains were not paired, and sequencing was done on bulk RNA from unsorted whole blood.

This clonotype was counted ten times or more. Separate cDNA molecules each had unique molecular identifiers attached to them. TCRdb reanalysed the 5' RACE reads using MiXCR and keeps one entry per CDR3 protein. The repertoire holds 25,000 to 30,000 distinct CDR3 sequences, with less than 10% as singletons. The TCR originated in an adult who was a healthcare worker with PCR-confirmed SARS-CoV-2 infection or an uninfected control (not recorded which). The sample taken for sequencing was whole blood.

CDR3 in DNA: TGCAGCGTTGTTAGCACTGAAGCTTTCTTT. This gives the protein CSVVSTEAFF. The chain is built from TRBV29-1 and TRBJ1-1; D unclear. The germline V and J ends were trimmed by 4 bases and 4 bases, with 4 bases remaining between them. This CDR3 comprises 10 residues. Per germline, CDR1 SQVTM and CDR2 ANQGSEA.